Listed below are T cell receptor beta chains from one sample, sequenced in a study of T cell changes during pregnancy in multiple sclerosis. This table comes from immunoSEQ multiplex PCR, and its TCRdb copy is limited to in-frame clones, with some not included. The sample carries some 68,000 clones, around 92% recorded once. The sample consisted of peripheral blood, taken in the second trimester of pregnancy. Receptors originate from a female donor in good health, enrolled as a control in a pregnancy study. Each CDR3 is given with its conserved first and last residue. A D gene is named only where the DNA matches it firmly. Some rows mark clone size as missing; the rest say once, few, many or name a class of expanded clone.

clone size: -
V gene: TRBV28
J gene: TRBJ1-1
D gene: -
CDR3 protein: CASKGAQGNTEAFF
CDR3 DNA: TGTGCCAGCAAAGGGGCCCAGGGCAACACTGAAGCTTTCTTT

clone size: -
V gene: TRBV18
J gene: TRBJ2-1
D gene: -
CDR3 protein: CASSNPSPSHNEQFF
CDR3 DNA: TGTGCCAGCTCGAACCCGAGCCCCTCCCACAATGAGCAGTTCTTC

clone size: -
V gene: TRBV11-3
J gene: TRBJ1-2
D gene: -
CDR3 protein: CASSPRSGTTGGYTF
CDR3 DNA: TGTGCCAGCAGCCCCCGATCCGGGACTACGGGTGGCTACACCTTC

clone size: -
V gene: TRBV4-2
J gene: TRBJ2-1
D gene: TRBD2
CDR3 protein: CASSQEWTSGSNEQFF
CDR3 DNA: TGTGCCAGCAGCCAGGAGTGGACTAGCGGGAGCAATGAGCAGTTCTTC

clone size: -
V gene: TRBV18
J gene: TRBJ2-2
D gene: -
CDR3 protein: CASSPALEKTGELFF
CDR3 DNA: TGTGCCAGCTCACCAGCGCTAGAAAAGACCGGGGAGCTGTTTTTT

clone size: -
V gene: TRBV5-1
J gene: TRBJ1-6
D gene: -
CDR3 protein: CASSKTENNSPLHF
CDR3 DNA: TGCGCCAGCAGCAAGACAGAAAACAATTCACCCCTCCACTTT

clone size: -
V gene: TRBV30
J gene: TRBJ1-2
D gene: -
CDR3 protein: CAWRGGVNYGYTF
CDR3 DNA: TGTGCCTGGCGGGGTGGGGTGAACTATGGCTACACCTTC

clone size: -
V gene: TRBV18
J gene: TRBJ1-5
D gene: TRBD1
CDR3 protein: CASSRTGRLGNQPQHF
CDR3 DNA: TGTGCCAGCTCACGGACAGGGAGATTGGGCAATCAGCCCCAGCATTTT

clone size: -
V gene: TRBV29-1
J gene: TRBJ2-2
D gene: -
CDR3 protein: CSVDRGNTGELFF
CDR3 DNA: TGCAGCGTTGACAGGGGGAACACCGGGGAGCTGTTTTTT

clone size: -
V gene: TRBV5-1
J gene: TRBJ2-2
D gene: TRBD2
CDR3 protein: CASSFIEAGGSNTGELFF
CDR3 DNA: TGCGCCAGCAGCTTCATCGAAGCGGGAGGTTCGAACACCGGGGAGCTGTTTTTT

clone size: -
V gene: TRBV6-6
J gene: TRBJ2-7
D gene: -
CDR3 protein: CASSPRPGHEQYF
CDR3 DNA: TGTGCCAGCAGTCCCCGACCTGGGCACGAGCAGTACTTC

clone size: -
V gene: TRBV28
J gene: TRBJ2-2
D gene: -
CDR3 protein: CASRGDATGELFF
CDR3 DNA: TGTGCCAGCAGGGGAGACGCGACCGGGGAGCTGTTTTTT

clone size: -
V gene: TRBV28
J gene: TRBJ1-1
D gene: TRBD1
CDR3 protein: CASSLQRQGPNTEAFF
CDR3 DNA: TGTGCCAGCAGTTTACAACGACAGGGGCCAAACACTGAAGCTTTCTTT

clone size: -
V gene: TRBV6-5
J gene: TRBJ2-7
D gene: -
CDR3 protein: CASSPQGHEQYF
CDR3 DNA: TGTGCCAGCAGCCCGCAGGGGCACGAGCAGTACTTC

clone size: -
V gene: TRBV20-1
J gene: TRBJ1-2
D gene: -
CDR3 protein: CSARDYQGDTF
CDR3 DNA: TGCAGTGCTAGAGACTACCAAGGGGACACCTTC

clone size: -
V gene: TRBV5-4
J gene: TRBJ2-3
D gene: TRBD1
CDR3 protein: CASSFGQAADTQYF
CDR3 DNA: TGTGCCAGCAGCTTTGGACAGGCGGCAGATACGCAGTATTTT

clone size: -
V gene: TRBV27
J gene: TRBJ1-5
D gene: -
CDR3 protein: CASSLRAGDPLGSNQPQHF
CDR3 DNA: TGTGCCAGCAGTTTGCGGGCAGGGGATCCCTTAGGTAGCAATCAGCCCCAGCATTTT

clone size: -
V gene: TRBV2
J gene: TRBJ2-5
D gene: TRBD1
CDR3 protein: CASGQGGPEETQYF
CDR3 DNA: TGTGCCAGCGGACAGGGAGGTCCCGAAGAGACCCAGTACTTC

clone size: -
V gene: TRBV11-1
J gene: TRBJ1-6
D gene: -
CDR3 protein: CASSRSNNSPLHF
CDR3 DNA: TGTGCCAGCAGCCGGTCAAATAATTCACCCCTCCACTTT

clone size: -
V gene: TRBV4-3
J gene: TRBJ2-7
D gene: -
CDR3 protein: CASSQDLATYEQYF
CDR3 DNA: TGCGCCAGCAGCCAAGATTTGGCAACCTACGAGCAGTACTTC

clone size: -
V gene: TRBV28
J gene: TRBJ1-2
D gene: TRBD1
CDR3 protein: CASSQGQGGNYGYTF
CDR3 DNA: TGTGCCAGCAGCCAGGGCCAGGGGGGTAACTATGGCTACACCTTC

clone size: -
V gene: TRBV5-1
J gene: TRBJ2-3
D gene: TRBD2
CDR3 protein: CASSVSGRETDTQYF
CDR3 DNA: TGCGCCAGCAGCGTTAGCGGGAGGGAAACAGATACGCAGTATTTT

clone size: -
V gene: TRBV14
J gene: TRBJ2-1
D gene: -
CDR3 protein: CASSLRGYNEQFF
CDR3 DNA: TGTGCCAGCAGTCTAAGGGGCTACAATGAGCAGTTCTTC

clone size: -
V gene: TRBV6-5
J gene: TRBJ1-1
D gene: -
CDR3 protein: CASSSTGMNTEAFF
CDR3 DNA: TGTGCCAGCAGTTCGACAGGTATGAACACTGAAGCTTTCTTT

clone size: -
V gene: TRBV14
J gene: TRBJ2-1
D gene: -
CDR3 protein: CASRRLEAYNEQFF
CDR3 DNA: TGTGCCAGCAGGAGACTGGAGGCCTACAATGAGCAGTTCTTC

clone size: -
V gene: TRBV14
J gene: TRBJ2-1
D gene: -
CDR3 protein: CASSPYLTGGGEQFF
CDR3 DNA: TGTGCCAGCAGCCCGTACCTCACAGGGGGGGGTGAGCAGTTCTTC

clone size: -
V gene: TRBV7-8
J gene: TRBJ2-7
D gene: -
CDR3 protein: CASSPRAHRYEQYF
CDR3 DNA: TGTGCCAGCAGCCCCAGGGCCCACCGCTACGAGCAGTACTTC

clone size: -
V gene: TRBV25-1
J gene: TRBJ2-7
D gene: -
CDR3 protein: CASSLSSGKSSYEQYF
CDR3 DNA: TGTGCCAGCAGTTTGAGTAGCGGAAAGAGCTCCTACGAGCAGTACTTC

clone size: -
V gene: TRBV21-1
J gene: TRBJ2-7
D gene: -
CDR3 protein: CASSKVVPRGVDEQYF
CDR3 DNA: TGTGCCAGCAGCAAAGTGGTTCCTCGGGGAGTGGACGAGCAGTACTTC

clone size: -
V gene: TRBV4-2
J gene: TRBJ2-7
D gene: -
CDR3 protein: CASSQNLLRTTSYEQYF
CDR3 DNA: TGTGCCAGCAGCCAAAACTTACTGCGGACTACCTCCTACGAGCAGTACTTC

clone size: -
V gene: TRBV6-4
J gene: TRBJ2-1
D gene: TRBD2
CDR3 protein: CASSDSGTSGSNEQFF
CDR3 DNA: TGTGCCAGCAGTGACTCTGGGACTAGCGGGAGTAATGAGCAGTTCTTC

clone size: -
V gene: TRBV28
J gene: TRBJ2-1
D gene: -
CDR3 protein: CASSLGDFRFF
CDR3 DNA: TGTGCCAGCAGTTTAGGGGACTTCCGGTTCTTC

clone size: -
V gene: TRBV7-8
J gene: TRBJ2-1
D gene: -
CDR3 protein: CASSPYSLREYYNEQFF
CDR3 DNA: TGTGCCAGCAGCCCCTACAGCTTACGGGAGTATTACAATGAGCAGTTCTTC

clone size: once
V gene: TRBV6-9
J gene: TRBJ1-2
D gene: -
CDR3 protein: CASSYCRERYGYTF
CDR3 DNA: TGTGCCAGCAGTTATTGCAGGGAAAGGTATGGCTACACCTTC

clone size: few
V gene: TRBV5-4
J gene: TRBJ1-1
D gene: TRBD1
CDR3 protein: CASSGGQGREAFF
CDR3 DNA: TGTGCCAGCAGCGGAGGACAGGGGAGAGAAGCTTTCTTT

clone size: -
V gene: TRBV7-6
J gene: TRBJ1-4
D gene: -
CDR3 protein: CASSEEIATNEKLFF
CDR3 DNA: TGTGCCAGCAGCGAAGAGATTGCAACTAATGAAAAACTGTTTTTT

clone size: -
V gene: TRBV28
J gene: TRBJ1-5
D gene: TRBD1
CDR3 protein: CASTDRVQPQHF
CDR3 DNA: TGTGCCAGCACTGACAGGGTACAGCCCCAGCATTTT

clone size: once
V gene: TRBV28
J gene: TRBJ2-2
D gene: -
CDR3 protein: CASSLSLLLRAGELFF
CDR3 DNA: -

clone size: once
V gene: TRBV5-4
J gene: TRBJ1-1
D gene: TRBD1
CDR3 protein: CASSPIPGGTEAFF
CDR3 DNA: TGTGCCAGCAGCCCCATCCCAGGGGGAACTGAAGCTTTCTTT

clone size: -
V gene: TRBV18
J gene: TRBJ2-2
D gene: -
CDR3 protein: CASSPRGSGELFF
CDR3 DNA: TGTGCCAGCTCACCAAGAGGTTCCGGGGAGCTGTTTTTT

clone size: -
V gene: TRBV11-2
J gene: TRBJ2-7
D gene: TRBD1
CDR3 protein: CASSSTGGADREQYF
CDR3 DNA: TGTGCCAGCAGCTCTACAGGGGGCGCGGATCGCGAGCAGTACTTC